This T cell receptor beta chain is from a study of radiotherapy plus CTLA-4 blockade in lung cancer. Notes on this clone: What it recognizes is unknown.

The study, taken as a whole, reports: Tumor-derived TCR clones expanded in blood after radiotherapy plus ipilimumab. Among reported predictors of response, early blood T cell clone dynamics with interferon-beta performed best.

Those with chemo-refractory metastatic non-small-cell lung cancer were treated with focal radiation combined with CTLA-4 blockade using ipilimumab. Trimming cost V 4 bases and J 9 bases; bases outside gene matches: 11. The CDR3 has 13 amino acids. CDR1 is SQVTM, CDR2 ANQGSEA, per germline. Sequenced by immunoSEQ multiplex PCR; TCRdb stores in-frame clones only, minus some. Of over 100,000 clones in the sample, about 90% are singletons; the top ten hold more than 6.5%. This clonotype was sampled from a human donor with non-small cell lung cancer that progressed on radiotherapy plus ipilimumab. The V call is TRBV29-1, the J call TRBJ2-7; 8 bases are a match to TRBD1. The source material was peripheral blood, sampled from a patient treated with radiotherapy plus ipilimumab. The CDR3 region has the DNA TGCAGCGTTGGGGCAGGGGGCCCCCCAGGGCAGTACTTC. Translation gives CSVGAGGPPGQYF.